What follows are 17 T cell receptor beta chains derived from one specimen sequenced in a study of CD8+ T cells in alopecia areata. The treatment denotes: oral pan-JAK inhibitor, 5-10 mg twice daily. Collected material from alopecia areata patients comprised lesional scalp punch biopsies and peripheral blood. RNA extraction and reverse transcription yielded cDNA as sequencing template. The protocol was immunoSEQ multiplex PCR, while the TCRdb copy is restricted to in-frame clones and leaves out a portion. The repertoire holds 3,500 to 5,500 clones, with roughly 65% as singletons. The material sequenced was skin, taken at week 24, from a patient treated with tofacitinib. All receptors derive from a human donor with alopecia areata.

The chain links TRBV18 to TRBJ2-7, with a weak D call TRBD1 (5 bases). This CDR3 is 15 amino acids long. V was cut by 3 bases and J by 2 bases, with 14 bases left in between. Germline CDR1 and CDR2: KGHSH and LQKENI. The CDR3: CASSPGARAAYEQYF. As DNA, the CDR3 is TGTGCCAGCTCACCTGGGGCCAGGGCTGCCTACGAGCAGTACTTC.

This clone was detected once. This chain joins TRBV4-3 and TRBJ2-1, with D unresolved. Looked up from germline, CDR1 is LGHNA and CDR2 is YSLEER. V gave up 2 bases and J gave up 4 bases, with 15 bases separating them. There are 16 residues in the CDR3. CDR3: CASSQNPLNPYNEQFF. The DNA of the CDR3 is TGCGCCAGCAGCCAAAATCCTTTAAACCCGTACAATGAGCAGTTCTTC.

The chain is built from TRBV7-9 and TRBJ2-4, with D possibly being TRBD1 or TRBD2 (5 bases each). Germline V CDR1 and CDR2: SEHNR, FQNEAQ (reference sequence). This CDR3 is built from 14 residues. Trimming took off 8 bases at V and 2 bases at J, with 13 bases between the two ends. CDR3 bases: TGTGCCAGCTATATGGGGGAGACCAAAAACATTCAGTACTTC. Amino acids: CASYMGETKNIQYF.

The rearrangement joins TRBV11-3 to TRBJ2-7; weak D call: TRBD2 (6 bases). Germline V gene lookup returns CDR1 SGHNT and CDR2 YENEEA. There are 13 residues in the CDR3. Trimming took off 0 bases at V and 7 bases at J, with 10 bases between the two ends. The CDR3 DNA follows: TGTGCCAGCAGCTTAGACAGGGAGGATGAGCAGTACTTC. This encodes CASSLDREDEQYF.

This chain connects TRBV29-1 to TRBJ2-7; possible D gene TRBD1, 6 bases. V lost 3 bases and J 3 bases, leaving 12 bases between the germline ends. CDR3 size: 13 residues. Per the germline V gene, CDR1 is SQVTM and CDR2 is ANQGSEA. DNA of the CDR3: TGCAGCGTTGAGGAACCGGGACACTACGAGCAGTACTTC. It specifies CSVEEPGHYEQYF.

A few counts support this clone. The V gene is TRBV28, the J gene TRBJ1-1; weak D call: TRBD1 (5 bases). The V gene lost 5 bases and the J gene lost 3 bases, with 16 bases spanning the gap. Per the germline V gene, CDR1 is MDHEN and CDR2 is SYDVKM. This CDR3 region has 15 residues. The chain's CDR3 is CASSLQRGIYTEAFF. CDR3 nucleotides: TGTGCCAGCAGTCTTCAACGGGGGATATACACTGAAGCTTTCTTT.

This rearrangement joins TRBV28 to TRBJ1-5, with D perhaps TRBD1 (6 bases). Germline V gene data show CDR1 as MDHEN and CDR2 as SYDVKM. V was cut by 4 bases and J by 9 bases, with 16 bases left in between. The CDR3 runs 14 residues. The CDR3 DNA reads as TGTGCCAGCAGTTACAGGTGGGGGCTTGGGCCCCAGCATTTT. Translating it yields CASSYRWGLGPQHF.

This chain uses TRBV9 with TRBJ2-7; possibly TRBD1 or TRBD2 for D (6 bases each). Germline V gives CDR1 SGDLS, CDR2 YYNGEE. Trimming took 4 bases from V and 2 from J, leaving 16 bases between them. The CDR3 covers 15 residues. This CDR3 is CASSPRGDGTYEQYF. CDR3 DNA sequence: TGTGCCAGCAGCCCGAGGGGGGACGGGACCTACGAGCAGTACTTC.

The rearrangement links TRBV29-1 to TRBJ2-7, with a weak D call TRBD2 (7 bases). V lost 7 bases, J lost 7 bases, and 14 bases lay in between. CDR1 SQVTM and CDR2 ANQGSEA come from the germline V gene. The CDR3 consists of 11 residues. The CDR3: CSALGGEEQYF. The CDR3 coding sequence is TGCAGCGCTTTAGGGGGGGAAGAGCAGTACTTC.

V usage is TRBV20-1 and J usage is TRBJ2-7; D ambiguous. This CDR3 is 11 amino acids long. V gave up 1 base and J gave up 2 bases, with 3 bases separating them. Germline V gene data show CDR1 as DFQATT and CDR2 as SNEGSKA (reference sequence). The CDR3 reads CSARATYEQYF. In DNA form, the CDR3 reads TGCAGTGCTAGAGCAACCTACGAGCAGTACTTC.

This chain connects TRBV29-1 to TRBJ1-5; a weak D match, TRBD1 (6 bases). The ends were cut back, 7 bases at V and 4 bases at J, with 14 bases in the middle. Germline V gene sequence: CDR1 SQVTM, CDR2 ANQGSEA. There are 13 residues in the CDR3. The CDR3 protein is CSASEDRNQPQHF. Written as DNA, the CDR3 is TGCAGCGCCTCAGAGGACAGAAATCAGCCCCAGCATTTT.

The CDR3: CASSKRRDRGDEQYF. Written as DNA, the CDR3 is TGTGCCAGCAGCAAACGTAGGGACAGGGGGGATGAGCAGTACTTC. V gene TRBV7-9 combines with J gene TRBJ2-7; 11 bases agree with TRBD1. V was pared by 5 bases and J by 7 bases, with 10 bases of the junction left unmatched. This CDR3 has 15 amino acids. The V gene's germline CDR1 is SEHNR and CDR2 FQNEAQ (reference sequence). Drawing the rest from reference TRBV7-9 and TRBJ2-7, the complete variable domain is DTGVSQNPRHKITKRGQNVTFRCDPISEHNRLYWYRQTLGQGPEFLTYFQNEAQLEKSRLLSDRFSAERPKGSFSTLEIQRTEQGDSAMYLCASSKRRDRGDEQYFGPGTRLTVT.

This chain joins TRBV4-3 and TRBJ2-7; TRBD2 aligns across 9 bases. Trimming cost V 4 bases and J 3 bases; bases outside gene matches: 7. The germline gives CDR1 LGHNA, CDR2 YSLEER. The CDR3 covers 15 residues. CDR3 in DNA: TGCGCCAGCAGCCCGGGGACTAGCTTGGGCTACGAGCAGTACTTC. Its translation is CASSPGTSLGYEQYF.

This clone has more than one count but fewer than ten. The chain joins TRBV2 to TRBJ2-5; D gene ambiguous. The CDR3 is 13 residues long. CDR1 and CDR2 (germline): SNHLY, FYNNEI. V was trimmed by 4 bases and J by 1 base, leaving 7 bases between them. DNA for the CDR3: TGTGCCAGCAGTGCGATTAGCCAAGAGACCCAGTACTTC. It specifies CASSAISQETQYF. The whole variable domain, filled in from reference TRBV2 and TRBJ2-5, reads EPEVTQTPSHQVTQMGQEVILRCVPISNHLYFYWYRQILGQKVEFLVSFYNNEISEKSEIFDDQFSVERPDGSNFTLKIRSTKLEDSAMYFCASSAISQETQYFGPGTRLLVL.

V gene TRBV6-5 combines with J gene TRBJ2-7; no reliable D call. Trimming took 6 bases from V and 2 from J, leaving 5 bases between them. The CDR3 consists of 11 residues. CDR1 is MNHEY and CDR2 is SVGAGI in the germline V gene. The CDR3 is CASSYAYEQYF. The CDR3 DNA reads TGTGCCAGCAGCTACGCCTACGAGCAGTACTTC.

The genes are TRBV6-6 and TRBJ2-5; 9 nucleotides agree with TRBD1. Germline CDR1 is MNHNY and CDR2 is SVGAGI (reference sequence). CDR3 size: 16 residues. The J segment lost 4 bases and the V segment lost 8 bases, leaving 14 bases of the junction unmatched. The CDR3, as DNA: TGTGCCAGCGGGCGGGTGGACAGGGGACCGGGAGAGACCCAGTACTTC. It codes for CASGRVDRGPGETQYF.

The CDR3 reads CASSPGTGRGETQYF. CDR3 DNA sequence: TGTGCCAGCAGCCCCGGGACAGGGAGGGGAGAGACCCAGTACTTC. The chain employs TRBV5-4 and TRBJ2-5; TRBD1 matches 9 bases. The CDR3 extends over 15 amino acids. The V and J ends lost 4 bases and 4 bases, in that order; junction bases with no gene match: 8. Germline V gives CDR1 SGHNT, CDR2 YYREEE (reference sequence).